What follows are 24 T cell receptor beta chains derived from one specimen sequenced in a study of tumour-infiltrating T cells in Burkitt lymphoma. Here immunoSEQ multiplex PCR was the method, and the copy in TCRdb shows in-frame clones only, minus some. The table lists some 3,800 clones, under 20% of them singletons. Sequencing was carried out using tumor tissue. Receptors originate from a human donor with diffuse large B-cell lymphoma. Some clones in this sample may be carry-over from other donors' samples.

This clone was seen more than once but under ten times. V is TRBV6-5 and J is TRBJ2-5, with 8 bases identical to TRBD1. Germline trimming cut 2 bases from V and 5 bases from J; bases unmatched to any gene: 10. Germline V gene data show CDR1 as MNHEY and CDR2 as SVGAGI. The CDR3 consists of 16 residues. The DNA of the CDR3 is TGTGCCAGCAGTTACGGCTCACCCCAGGGGGCCGAGACCCAGTACTTC. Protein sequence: CASSYGSPQGAETQYF.

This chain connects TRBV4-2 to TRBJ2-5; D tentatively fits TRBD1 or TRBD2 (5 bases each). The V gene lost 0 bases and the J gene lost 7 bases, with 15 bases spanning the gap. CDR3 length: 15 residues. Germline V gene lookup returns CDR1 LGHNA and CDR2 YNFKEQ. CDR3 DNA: TGTGCCAGCAGCCAAGAAGAAGAGGGGACGTCGACCCAGTACTTC. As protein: CASSQEEEGTSTQYF.

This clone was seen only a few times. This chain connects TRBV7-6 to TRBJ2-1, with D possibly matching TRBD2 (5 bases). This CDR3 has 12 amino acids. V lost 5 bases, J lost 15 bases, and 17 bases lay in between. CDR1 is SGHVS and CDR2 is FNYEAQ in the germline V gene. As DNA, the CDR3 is TGTGCCAGCAGCCCCGGGGAGTCCGGGCTGTTCTTC. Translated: CASSPGESGLFF.

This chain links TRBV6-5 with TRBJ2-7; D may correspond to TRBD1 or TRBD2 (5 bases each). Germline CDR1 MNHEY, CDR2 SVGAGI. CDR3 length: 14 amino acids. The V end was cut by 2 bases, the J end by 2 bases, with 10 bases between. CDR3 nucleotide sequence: TGTGCCAGCAGTTACGGACACGGGGCCTACGAGCAGTACTTC. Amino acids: CASSYGHGAYEQYF.

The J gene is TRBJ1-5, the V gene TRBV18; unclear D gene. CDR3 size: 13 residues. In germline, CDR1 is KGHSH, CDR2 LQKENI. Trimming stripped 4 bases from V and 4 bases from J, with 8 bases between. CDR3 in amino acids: CASSRSGNQPQHF. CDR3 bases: TGTGCCAGCTCACGGTCAGGAAATCAGCCCCAGCATTTT. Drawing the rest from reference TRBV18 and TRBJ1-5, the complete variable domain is NAGVMQNPRHLVRRRGQEARLRCSPMKGHSHVYWYRQLPEEGLKFMVYLQKENIIDESGMPKERFSAEFPKEGPSILRIQQVVRGDSAAYFCASSRSGNQPQHFGDGTRLSIL.

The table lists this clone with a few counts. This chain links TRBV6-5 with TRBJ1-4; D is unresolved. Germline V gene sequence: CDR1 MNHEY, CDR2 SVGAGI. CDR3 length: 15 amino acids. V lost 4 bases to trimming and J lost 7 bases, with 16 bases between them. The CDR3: CASSFMGSRSEKLFF. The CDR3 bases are TGTGCCAGCAGTTTTATGGGGTCTCGGAGTGAAAAACTGTTTTTT.

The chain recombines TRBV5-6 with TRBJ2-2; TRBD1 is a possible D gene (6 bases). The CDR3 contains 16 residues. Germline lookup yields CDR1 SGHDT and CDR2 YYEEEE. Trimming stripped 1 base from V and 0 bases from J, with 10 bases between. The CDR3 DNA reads TGTGCCAGCAGCTTGTTGGACAGCTCGAACACCGGGGAGCTGTTTTTT. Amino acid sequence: CASSLLDSSNTGELFF.

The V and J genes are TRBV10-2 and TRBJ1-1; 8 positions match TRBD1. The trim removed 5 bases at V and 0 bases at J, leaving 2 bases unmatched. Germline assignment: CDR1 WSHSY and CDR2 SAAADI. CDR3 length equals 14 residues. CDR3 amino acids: CASSLDRVNTEAFF. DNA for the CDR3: TGCGCCAGCAGTTTGGACAGGGTGAACACTGAAGCTTTCTTT.

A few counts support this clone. The DNA for the CDR3 is TGTGCCAGCAGCTTTTATCCGGGGCCGGTGTTTTTT. Translating gives CASSFYPGPVFF. This chain uses TRBV7-9 with TRBJ2-2, with D perhaps TRBD1 or TRBD2 (5 bases each). Trimming took 3 bases from V and 15 from J, leaving 14 bases between them. This CDR3 comprises 12 residues. The germline V gene has CDR1 SEHNR and CDR2 FQNEAQ (reference sequence).

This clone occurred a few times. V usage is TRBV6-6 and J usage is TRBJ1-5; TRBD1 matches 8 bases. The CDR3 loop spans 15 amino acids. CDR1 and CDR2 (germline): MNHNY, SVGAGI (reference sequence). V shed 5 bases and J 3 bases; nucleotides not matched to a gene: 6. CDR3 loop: CASSPSDRDNQPQHF. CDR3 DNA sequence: TGTGCCAGCAGTCCCTCGGACAGGGACAATCAGCCCCAGCATTTT.

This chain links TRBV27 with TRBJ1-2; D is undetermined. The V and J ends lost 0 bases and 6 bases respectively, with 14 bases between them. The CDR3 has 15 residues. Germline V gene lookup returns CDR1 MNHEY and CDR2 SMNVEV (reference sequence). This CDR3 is CASSLSGPFGDGYTF. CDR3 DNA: TGTGCCAGCAGTTTATCCGGCCCCTTCGGAGATGGCTACACCTTC.

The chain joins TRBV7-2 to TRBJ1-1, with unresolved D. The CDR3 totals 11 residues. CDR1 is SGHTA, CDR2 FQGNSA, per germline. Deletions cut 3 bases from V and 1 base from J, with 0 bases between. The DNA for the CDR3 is TGTGCCAGCAGCTTGAACACTGAAGCTTTCTTT. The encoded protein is CASSLNTEAFF.

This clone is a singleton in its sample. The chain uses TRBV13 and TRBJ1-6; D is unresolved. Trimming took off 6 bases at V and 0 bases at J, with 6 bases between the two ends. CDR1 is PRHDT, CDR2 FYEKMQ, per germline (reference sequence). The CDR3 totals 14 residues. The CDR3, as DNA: TGTGCCAGCAGGAAAAGCTCCTATAATTCACCCCTCCACTTT. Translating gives CASRKSSYNSPLHF.

CDR3: CASSPGTVNYGYTF. The DNA for the CDR3 is TGTGCCAGCAGCCCCGGGACGGTGAACTATGGCTACACCTTC. The chain employs TRBV9 and TRBJ1-2; tentatively, D is TRBD1 (5 bases). The CDR3 is made up of 14 amino acids. In germline, CDR1 is SGDLS, CDR2 YYNGEE. The V end was cut by 4 bases, the J end by 2 bases, with 12 bases between.

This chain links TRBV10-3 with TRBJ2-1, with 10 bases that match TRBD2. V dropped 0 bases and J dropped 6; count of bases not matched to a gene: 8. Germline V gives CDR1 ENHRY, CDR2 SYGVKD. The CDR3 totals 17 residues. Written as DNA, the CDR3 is TGTGCCATCAGTGAGTCGAGGGGACTAGCGTTCGGCAATGAGCAGTTCTTC. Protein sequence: CAISESRGLAFGNEQFF.

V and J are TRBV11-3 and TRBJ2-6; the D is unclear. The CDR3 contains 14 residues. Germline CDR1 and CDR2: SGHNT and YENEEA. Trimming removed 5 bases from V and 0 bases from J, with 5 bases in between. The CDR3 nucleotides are TGTGCCAGCAGCCCCCGCTCTGGGGCCAACGTCCTGACTTTC. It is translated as CASSPRSGANVLTF.

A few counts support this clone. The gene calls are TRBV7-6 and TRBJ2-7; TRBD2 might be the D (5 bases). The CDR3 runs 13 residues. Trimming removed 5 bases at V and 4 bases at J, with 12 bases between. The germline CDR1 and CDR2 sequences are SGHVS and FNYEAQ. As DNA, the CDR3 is TGTGCCAGCAGCCCGCGGGCCTTTTACGAGCAGTACTTC. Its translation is CASSPRAFYEQYF. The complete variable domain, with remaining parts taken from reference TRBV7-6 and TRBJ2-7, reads GAGVSQSPRYKVTKRGQDVALRCDPISGHVSLYWYRQALGQGPEFLTYFNYEAQQDKSGLPNDRFSAERPEGSISTLTIQRTEQRDSAMYRCASSPRAFYEQYFGPGTRLTVT.

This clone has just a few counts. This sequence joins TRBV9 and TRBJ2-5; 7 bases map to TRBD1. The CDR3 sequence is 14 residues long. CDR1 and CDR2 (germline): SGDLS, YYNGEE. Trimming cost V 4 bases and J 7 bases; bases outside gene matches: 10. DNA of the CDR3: TGTGCCAGCAGCCCCGGGACACCAGGGGGGACCCAGTACTTC. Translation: CASSPGTPGGTQYF.

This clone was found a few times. The CDR3 coding sequence is TGCGCCAGCAGCTTAACGGGGGCAGATGAAAAACTGTTTTTT. This sequence encodes CASSLTGADEKLFF. The rearrangement links TRBV5-1 to TRBJ1-4, with D tentatively TRBD1 (6 bases). The CDR3 covers 14 residues. Germline CDR1 and CDR2: SGHRS and YFSETQ. With 2 bases removed from V and 6 bases from J, the gap between germline ends came to 11 bases.

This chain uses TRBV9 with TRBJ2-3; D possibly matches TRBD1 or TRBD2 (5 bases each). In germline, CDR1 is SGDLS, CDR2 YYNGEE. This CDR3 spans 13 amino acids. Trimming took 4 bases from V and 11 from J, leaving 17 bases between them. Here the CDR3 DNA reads TGTGCCAGCAGCCCACAGGCGCCCGGGGAGCAGTATTTT. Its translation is CASSPQAPGEQYF.

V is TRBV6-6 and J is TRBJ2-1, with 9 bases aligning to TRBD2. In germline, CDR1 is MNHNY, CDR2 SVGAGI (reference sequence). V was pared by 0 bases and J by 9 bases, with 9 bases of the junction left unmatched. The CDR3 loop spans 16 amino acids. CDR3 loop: CASSYSTAGGPGEQFF. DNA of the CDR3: TGTGCCAGCAGTTACTCGACTGCGGGAGGGCCCGGTGAGCAGTTCTTC.

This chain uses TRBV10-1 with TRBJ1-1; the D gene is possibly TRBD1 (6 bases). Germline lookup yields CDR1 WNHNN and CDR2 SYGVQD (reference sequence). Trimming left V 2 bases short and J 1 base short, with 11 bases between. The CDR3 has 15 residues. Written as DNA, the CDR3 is TGCGCCAGCAGTGAGAGCCCAGGGGCGAACACTGAAGCTTTCTTT. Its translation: CASSESPGANTEAFF.

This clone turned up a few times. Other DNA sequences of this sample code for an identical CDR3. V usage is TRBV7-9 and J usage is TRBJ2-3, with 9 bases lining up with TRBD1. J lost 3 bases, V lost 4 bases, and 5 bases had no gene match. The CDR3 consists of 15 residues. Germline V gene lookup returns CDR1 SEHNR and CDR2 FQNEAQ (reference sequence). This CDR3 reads CASSSAQGATDTQYF. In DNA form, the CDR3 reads TGTGCCAGCAGCTCGGCACAGGGGGCTACAGATACGCAGTATTTT.

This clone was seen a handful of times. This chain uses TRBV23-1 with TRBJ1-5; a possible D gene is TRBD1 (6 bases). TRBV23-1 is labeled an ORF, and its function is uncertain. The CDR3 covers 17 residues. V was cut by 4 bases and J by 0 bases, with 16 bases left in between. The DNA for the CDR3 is TGCGCCAGCAGTCCAAACGTTAACAGGGATAGCAATCAGCCCCAGCATTTT. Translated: CASSPNVNRDSNQPQHF.